One T cell receptor beta chain is described in this entry. Its specificity is unknown. The sample carries other DNA sequences with the same CDR3. CDR3 length equals 15 residues. The trim removed 0 bases at V and 5 bases at J, leaving 6 bases unmatched. Germline values: CDR1 SGHNT, CDR2 YYREEE (reference sequence). This sample is drawn from a study of T cell clonotyping in hematopoietic cell transplantation. General study results and limits: CD4 and CD8 repertoire contributions could not be separated without sorting. Broader posttransplant TCR repertoire diversity was predicted by graft donor and pretransplant recipient Inverse Simpson Index values. Pathologically expanded recipient clonotypes increased progressively from day 30 to day 180 as diversity fell. At the given depth, recipient repertoires were over 97% de novo clonotypes.

Assay used: immunoSEQ multiplex PCR; TCRdb lists only in-frame clones, some missing. The sample yields 15,000 to 20,000 clones, 71% seen once. The gene calls are TRBV5-4 and TRBJ2-5, with TRBD1 matching 8 bases. The sample was peripheral blood mononuclear cells. This receptor was obtained from a woman aged 55-75 years in good health. Some clones in this sample may be carry-over from other donors' samples. CDR3 nucleotide sequence: TGTGCCAGCAGCTTGGCTGGCAGGGGGCAGGAGACCCAGTACTTC. Protein sequence: CASSLAGRGQETQYF.